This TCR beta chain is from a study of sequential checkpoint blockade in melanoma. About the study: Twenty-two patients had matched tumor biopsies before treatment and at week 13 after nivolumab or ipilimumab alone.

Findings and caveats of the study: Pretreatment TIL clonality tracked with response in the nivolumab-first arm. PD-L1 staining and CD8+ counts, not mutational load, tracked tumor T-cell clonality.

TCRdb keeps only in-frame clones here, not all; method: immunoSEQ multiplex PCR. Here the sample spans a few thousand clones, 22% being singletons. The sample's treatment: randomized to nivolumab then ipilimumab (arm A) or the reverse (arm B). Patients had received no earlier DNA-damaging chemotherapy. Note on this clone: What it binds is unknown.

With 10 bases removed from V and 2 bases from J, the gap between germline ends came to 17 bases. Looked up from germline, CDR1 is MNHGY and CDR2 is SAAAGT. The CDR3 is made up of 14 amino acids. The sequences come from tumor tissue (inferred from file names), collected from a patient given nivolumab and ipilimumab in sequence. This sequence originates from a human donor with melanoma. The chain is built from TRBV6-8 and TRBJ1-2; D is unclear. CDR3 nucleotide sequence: TGTGCCATCAAGGAGGTACTCTTAAACTATGGCTACACCTTC. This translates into CAIKEVLLNYGYTF.